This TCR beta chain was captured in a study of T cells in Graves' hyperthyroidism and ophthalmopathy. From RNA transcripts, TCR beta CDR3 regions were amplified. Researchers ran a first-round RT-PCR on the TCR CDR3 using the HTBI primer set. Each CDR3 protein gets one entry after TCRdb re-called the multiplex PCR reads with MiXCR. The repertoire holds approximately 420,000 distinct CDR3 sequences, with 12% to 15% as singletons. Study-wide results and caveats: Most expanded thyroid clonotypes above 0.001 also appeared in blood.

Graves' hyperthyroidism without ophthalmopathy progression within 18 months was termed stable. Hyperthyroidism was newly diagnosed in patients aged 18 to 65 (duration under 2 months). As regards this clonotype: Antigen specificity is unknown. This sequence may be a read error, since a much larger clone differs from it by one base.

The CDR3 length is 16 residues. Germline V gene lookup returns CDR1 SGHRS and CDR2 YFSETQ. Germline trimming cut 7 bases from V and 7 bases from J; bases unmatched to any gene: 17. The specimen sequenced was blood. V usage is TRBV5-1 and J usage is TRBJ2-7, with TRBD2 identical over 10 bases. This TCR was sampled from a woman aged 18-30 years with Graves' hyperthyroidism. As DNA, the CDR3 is TGCGCCAGCGCTTCGGTAGCGGGAGGCCGTTACACTGAGCAGTACTTC. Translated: CASASVAGGRYTEQYF.